These 9 T cell receptor beta chains originate from one sample sequenced in a study of spatial heterogeneity in lung cancer. Each CDR3 protein is one row after TCRdb ran MiXCR on the 5' RACE reads. Counted here are roughly 120,000 distinct CDR3 sequences, about 10% occurring once; the ten biggest clones make up 20% to 25%. Indicated time point: blood at routine non-recurrence follow-up after resection. Sequenced material: PBMCs, taken at follow-up. Source of these receptors: a female donor with early-stage non-small cell lung cancer.

The chain has TRBV28 and TRBJ1-5; a weak D match, TRBD1 (6 bases). Germline loops: CDR1 MDHEN, CDR2 SYDVKM. V was clipped by 2 bases and J by 3 bases, with 14 bases between them. The CDR3 extends over 16 amino acids. CDR3 protein: CASSLIGGSVNQPQHF. The CDR3, as DNA: TGTGCCAGCAGTTTAATAGGGGGAAGTGTCAATCAGCCCCAGCATTTT.

The J gene is TRBJ2-1, the V gene TRBV6-1, with 15 bases fitting TRBD2. Losses at the gene ends were 5 bases for V and 12 bases for J; bases not matched to a gene: 8. This CDR3 spans 15 amino acids. The germline CDR1 and CDR2 sequences are MNHNS and SASEGT. CDR3 loop: CASSPQGLAGGRQFF. CDR3 sequence (DNA): TGTGCCAGCAGTCCTCAAGGACTAGCGGGAGGGCGGCAGTTCTTC.

The chain uses TRBV19 and TRBJ1-2; D is unclear. Germline V gene sequence: CDR1 LNHDA, CDR2 SQIVND (reference sequence). V was trimmed by 5 bases and J by 4 bases, leaving 11 bases between them. This CDR3 region has 13 residues. CDR3 amino acids: CASSQAQSYGYTF. In nucleotides, the CDR3 is TGTGCCAGTAGTCAGGCACAGAGCTATGGCTACACCTTC.

The chain is built from TRBV18 and TRBJ2-5, with D unclear. The V and J ends lost 3 bases and 5 bases respectively, with 13 bases between them. Per the germline V gene, CDR1 is KGHSH and CDR2 is LQKENI. The CDR3 has 14 amino acids. This CDR3 reads CASSPQTQSETQYF. The DNA of the CDR3 is TGTGCCAGCTCACCTCAAACTCAGAGCGAGACCCAGTACTTC.

The V gene is TRBV9, the J gene TRBJ1-2; 7 bases match TRBD1. The germline CDR1 and CDR2 sequences are SGDLS and YYNGEE. CDR3 size: 15 residues. V lost 7 bases, J lost 1 base, and 10 bases stayed unmatched. The CDR3 DNA reads as TGTGCCAGCGGTATCCGGGACAGTATTAACTATGGCTACACCTTC. This encodes CASGIRDSINYGYTF. Variable domain in full (rest from reference TRBV9 and TRBJ1-2): DSGVTQTPKHLITATGQRVTLRCSPRSGDLSVYWYQQSLDQGLQFLIQYYNGEERAKGNILERFSAQQFPDLHSELNLSSLELGDSALYFCASGIRDSINYGYTFGSGTRLTVV.

This clonotype has a count of ten or more. The CDR3 here is CASSKGHQNTEAFF. The CDR3, as DNA: TGCGCCAGCAGTAAGGGACACCAGAACACTGAAGCTTTCTTT. The V and J genes are TRBV4-3 and TRBJ1-1, with D perhaps matching TRBD1 (6 bases). Trimming removed 6 bases at V and 1 base at J, with 12 bases between. Germline lookup yields CDR1 LGHNA and CDR2 YSLEER. The CDR3 has 14 residues.

The J gene is TRBJ2-1, the V gene TRBV6-2 or TRBV6-3, with 9 bases that match TRBD2. CDR1 and CDR2 (germline): MNHEY, SVGEGT. There are 15 residues in the CDR3. V lost 5 bases to trimming and J lost 1 base; unmatched junction nucleotides: 3. As DNA, the CDR3 is TGTGCCAGCAGTACTAGCGGGCCGTCCTACAATGAGCAGTTCTTC. Amino acids: CASSTSGPSYNEQFF.

J is TRBJ1-5 and V is TRBV7-2, with D maybe TRBD1 (5 bases). The V and J ends lost 0 bases and 7 bases respectively, with 10 bases between them. The CDR3 loop spans 14 amino acids. Germline V CDR1 and CDR2: SGHTA, FQGNSA. The CDR3 here is CASSLAAGRQPQHF. The CDR3 DNA sequence: TGTGCCAGCAGCTTAGCGGCAGGGAGGCAGCCCCAGCATTTT. The full variable domain, with the rest looked up from reference TRBV7-2 and TRBJ1-5, is GAGVSQSPSNKVTEKGKDVELRCDPISGHTALYWYRQSLGQGLEFLIYFQGNSAPDKSGLPSDRFSAERTGGSVSTLTIQRTQQEDSAVYLCASSLAAGRQPQHFGDGTRLSIL.

This clonotype occurred many times. The chain uses TRBV12-3 or TRBV12-4 and TRBJ1-2; 8 positions agree with TRBD1. Trimming took 5 bases from V and 7 from J; bases not matched to a gene: 9. The CDR3 loop spans 14 amino acids. The DNA of the CDR3 is TGTGCCAGCAGTCTCCGGACAGGGTTCGGTGGCTACACCTTC. Residues: CASSLRTGFGGYTF.